Sequencing of this TCR beta chain was carried out in a study of T-cell reconstitution after alpha-beta-depleted transplantation in children. Notes on the study in general: Among T cells one year after transplant, newly produced cells accounted for most counts and diversity.

Molecular barcoding with unique molecular identifiers was used for the TCRbeta library. TCRdb independently ran MiXCR on the PCR reads; one entry per CDR3 protein. The data hold 350,000 to 500,000 distinct CDR3 sequences, with about 45% observed a single time. The CDR3 covers 20 residues. The V gene's germline CDR1 is DFQATT and CDR2 SNEGSKA (reference sequence). The V and J ends lost 6 bases and 3 bases, in that order; junction bases with no gene match: 24. Details on this clonotype: Its antigen is undetermined.

The chain employs TRBV20-1 and TRBJ2-3, with 10 positions matching TRBD2. Sample: PBMCs, taken before TCRalphabeta/CD19-depleted stem cell transplant. The clonotype originates from a girl aged 2 to 9 with aplastic anemia, due to receive a stem cell transplant. CDR3 nucleotides: TGCAGTGCGATCTTCAAAAACGGACTAGCGGAAGGGTGGGGAACAGATACGCAGTATTTT. Protein product: CSAIFKNGLAEGWGTDTQYF.